This T cell receptor (beta chain) was recovered during a study of T-cell reconstitution after alpha-beta-depleted transplantation in children. The CDR3 length is 17 residues. Germline lookup yields CDR1 MGHRA and CDR2 YSYEKL. The ends were cut back, 0 bases at V and 4 bases at J, with 18 bases in the middle. The TCRbeta library was prepared with unique molecular identifiers. From the PCR reads, TCRdb called clonotypes with MiXCR, one entry per CDR3 protein. Among nearly 550,000 distinct CDR3 sequences listed, around 17% were seen once. The chain combines TRBV4-1 with TRBJ1-2; D may be TRBD1 (6 bases). Sequenced material: PBMCs from the stem cell graft donor, taken from the stem cell graft. The receptor was isolated from a human donor who donated a stem cell graft to a child with acute lymphoblastic leukemia. The CDR3 bases are TGCGCCAGCAGCCAAGACCACACAACAGGGATCACCTATGGCTACACCTTC. It is translated as CASSQDHTTGITYGYTF.